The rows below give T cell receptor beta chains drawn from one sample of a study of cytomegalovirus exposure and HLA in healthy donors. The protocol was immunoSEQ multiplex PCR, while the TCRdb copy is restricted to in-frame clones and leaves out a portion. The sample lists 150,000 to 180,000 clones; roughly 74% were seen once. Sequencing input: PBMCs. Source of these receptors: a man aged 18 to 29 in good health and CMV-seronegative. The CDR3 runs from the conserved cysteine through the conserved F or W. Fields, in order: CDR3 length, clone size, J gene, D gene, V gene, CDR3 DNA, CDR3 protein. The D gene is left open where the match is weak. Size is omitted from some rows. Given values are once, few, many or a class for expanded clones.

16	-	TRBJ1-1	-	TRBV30	TGTGCCTGGAGTTTAGGAGGATCCCGTACAGACACTGAAGCTTTCTTT	CAWSLGGSRTDTEAFF
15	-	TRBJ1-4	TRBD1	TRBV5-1	TGCGCCAGCAGCTTGTTAGGACAGGGAAATGAAAAACTGTTTTTT	CASSLLGQGNEKLFF
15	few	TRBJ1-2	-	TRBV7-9	TGTGCCAGCAGCCCCTGGACACGAGCTAACTATGGCTACACCTTC	CASSPWTRANYGYTF
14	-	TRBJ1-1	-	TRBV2	TGTGCCAGCAGTGAAGCGCCTAGGGAGGGTGAAGCTTTCTTT	CASSEAPREGEAFF
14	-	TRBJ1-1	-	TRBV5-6	TGTGCCAGCAGCTTGGTTCCAGGGGACACTGAAGCTTTCTTT	CASSLVPGDTEAFF
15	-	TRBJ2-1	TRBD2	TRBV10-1	TGCGCCAGCAGCAAAGCGGGGGGGACCTACAATGAGCAGTTCTTC	CASSKAGGTYNEQFF
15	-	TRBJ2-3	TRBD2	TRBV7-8	TGTGCCAGCAGCTACCTGGGAGGGCTGGGGGATACGCAGTATTTT	CASSYLGGLGDTQYF
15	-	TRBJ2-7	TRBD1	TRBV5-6	TGTGCCAGCAGCTTGGCCATCGGACAGGGACACGAGCAGTACTTC	CASSLAIGQGHEQYF
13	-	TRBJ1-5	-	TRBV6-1	TGTGCCAGCAACTCCCTTGGGGGGCAGCCCCAGCATTTT	CASNSLGGQPQHF
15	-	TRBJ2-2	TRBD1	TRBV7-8	TGTGCCAGCAGCTTACCCCGGACAGGGGCCGGGGAGCTGTTTTTT	CASSLPRTGAGELFF
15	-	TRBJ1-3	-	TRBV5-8	TGTGCCAGCAGCTCCCGACAGTTCTCTGGAAACACCATATATTTT	CASSSRQFSGNTIYF
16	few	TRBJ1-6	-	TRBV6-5	TGTGCCAGCAGTTACAGTCGGGGTTCGGGTAATTCACCCCTCCACTTT	CASSYSRGSGNSPLHF
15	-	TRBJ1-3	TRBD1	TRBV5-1	TGCGCCAGCAGCTTGAGACAGGGAATTGGAAACACCATATATTTT	CASSLRQGIGNTIYF
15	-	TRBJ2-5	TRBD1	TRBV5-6	TGTGCCAGCAGCGGTGGTAGGGGGCGAGGGGAGACCCAGTACTTC	CASSGGRGRGETQYF
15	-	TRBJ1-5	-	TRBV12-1	TGTGCCAGCAGCCCCGGGACAGAATCCAATCAGCCCCAGCATTTT	CASSPGTESNQPQHF
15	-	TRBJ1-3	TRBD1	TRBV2	TGTGCCAGCAGTGTTGGCAGGGGGTCTGGAAACACCATATATTTT	CASSVGRGSGNTIYF
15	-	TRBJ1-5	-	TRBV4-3	TGCGCCAGCAGCCAAGATCTTTCACTGATACAGCCCCAGCATTTT	CASSQDLSLIQPQHF
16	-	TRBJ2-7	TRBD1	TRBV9	TGTGCCAGCAGCGTAGCTCTCGGACAGGGGGCCGCCGAGCAGTACTTC	CASSVALGQGAAEQYF
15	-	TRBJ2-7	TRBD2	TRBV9	TGTGCCAGCAGCGACCAGGCGGGGGGACTGTACGAGCAGTACTTC	CASSDQAGGLYEQYF
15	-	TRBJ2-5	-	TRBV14	TGTGCCAGCAGCCAAGCTGCAGGGGGGTCAGAGACCCAGTACTTC	CASSQAAGGSETQYF
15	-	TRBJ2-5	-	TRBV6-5	TGTGCCAGCAGCGCCCGTTTGGAACCGTCGGGAACCCAGTACTTC	CASSARLEPSGTQYF
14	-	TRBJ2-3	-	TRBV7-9	TGTGCCAGCACCCAGGGGATCTTCACAGATACGCAGTATTTT	CASTQGIFTDTQYF
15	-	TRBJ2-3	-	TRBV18	TGTGCCAGCTCACCGACGGACACCGGCCCAGATACGCAGTATTTT	CASSPTDTGPDTQYF
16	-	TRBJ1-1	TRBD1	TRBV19	TGTGCCAGTAGTATAGAGGGCAGGGGGCCGTGGACTGAAGCTTTCTTT	CASSIEGRGPWTEAFF
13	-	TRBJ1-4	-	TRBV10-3	TGTGCCGCTCACAGGGACCATAATGAAAAACTGTTTTTT	CAAHRDHNEKLFF
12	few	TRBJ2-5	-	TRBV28	TGTGCCAGCAGTTTGCCGGGTTGGGCCCAGTACTTC	CASSLPGWAQYF
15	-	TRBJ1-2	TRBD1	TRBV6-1	TGTGCCAGCATATTAGTTAGTGGACAGGGTTATGGCTACACCTTC	CASILVSGQGYGYTF
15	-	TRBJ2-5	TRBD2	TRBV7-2	TGTGCCAGCAGCTTAGTAAGCGGGGGGGTAGAGACCCAGTACTTC	CASSLVSGGVETQYF
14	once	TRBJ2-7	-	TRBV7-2	TGTGCCAGCAGCAGCACGCTAGCCGGTTACGAGCAGTACTTC	CASSSTLAGYEQYF
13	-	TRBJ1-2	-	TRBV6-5	TGTGCCAGCAGTGAGAGGGGGGGGTATGGCTACACCTTC	CASSERGGYGYTF
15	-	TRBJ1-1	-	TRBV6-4	TGTGCCAGCAGCCTTTCTTACTCCACCGGGACAGAAGCTTTCTTT	CASSLSYSTGTEAFF
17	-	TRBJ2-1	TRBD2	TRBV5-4	TGTGCCAGCAGCTCTCCCTCACTAGCGGGGTTCTACAATGAGCAGTTCTTC	CASSSPSLAGFYNEQFF
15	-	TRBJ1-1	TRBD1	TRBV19	TGTGCCAGTAGACCCGAGACAGGGCTGAACACTGAAGCTTTCTTT	CASRPETGLNTEAFF
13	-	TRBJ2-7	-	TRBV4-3	TGCGCCAGCAGCCACAATACAGGGAACGAGCAGTACTTC	CASSHNTGNEQYF
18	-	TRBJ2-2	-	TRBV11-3	TGTGCCAGCAGCCAAAACATAGGGGAAGGGGTTGACACCGGGGAGCTGTTTTTT	CASSQNIGEGVDTGELFF
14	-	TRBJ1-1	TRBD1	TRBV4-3	TGCGCCAGCAGCCTGTCACTTACAGGGGAAAAAGCTTTCTTT	CASSLSLTGEKAFF
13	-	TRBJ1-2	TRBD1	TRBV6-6	TGTGCCAGCAGTTACTCGCGGACAGGCGGCTACACCTTC	CASSYSRTGGYTF
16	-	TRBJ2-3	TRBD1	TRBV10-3	TGTGCCGCGCGCGATGCTCCGGGACAGGACACAGATACGCAGTATTTT	CAARDAPGQDTDTQYF
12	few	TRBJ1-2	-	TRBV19	TGTGCCAGTAGCGGACAGAACTATGGCTACACCTTC	CASSGQNYGYTF
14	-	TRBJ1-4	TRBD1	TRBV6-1	TGTGCCAGCAGTGAAGACAGGGGGCTTGAAAAACTGTTTTTT	CASSEDRGLEKLFF
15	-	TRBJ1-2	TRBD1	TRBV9	TGTGCCAGCAGTGCCGGGACAGGCCGCAACTATGGCTACACCTTC	CASSAGTGRNYGYTF
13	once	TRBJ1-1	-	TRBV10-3	TGTGCCATCAGTACTACAGGGAGCGCTGAAGCTTTCTTT	CAISTTGSAEAFF
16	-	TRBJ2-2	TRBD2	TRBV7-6	TGTGCCAGCAGCTTTTCAGTAGCGGGGGGTACCGGGGAGCTGTTTTTT	CASSFSVAGGTGELFF
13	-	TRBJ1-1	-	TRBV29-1	TGCAGCGTTGAAGTCGGCAGGGGCACTGAAGCTTTCTTT	CSVEVGRGTEAFF
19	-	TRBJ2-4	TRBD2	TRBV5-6	TGTGCCAGCAGCTTGGTTCGGGGGGGGACTAGCGTGTTAGGGAACATTCAGTACTTC	CASSLVRGGTSVLGNIQYF
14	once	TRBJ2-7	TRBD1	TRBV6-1	TGTGCCAGCAGCCTAGACAGGGGGCGCAGGGAGCAGTACTTC	CASSLDRGRREQYF
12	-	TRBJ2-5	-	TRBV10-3	TGTGCCATCAGCTACGACAGGGAGACCCAGTACTTC	CAISYDRETQYF